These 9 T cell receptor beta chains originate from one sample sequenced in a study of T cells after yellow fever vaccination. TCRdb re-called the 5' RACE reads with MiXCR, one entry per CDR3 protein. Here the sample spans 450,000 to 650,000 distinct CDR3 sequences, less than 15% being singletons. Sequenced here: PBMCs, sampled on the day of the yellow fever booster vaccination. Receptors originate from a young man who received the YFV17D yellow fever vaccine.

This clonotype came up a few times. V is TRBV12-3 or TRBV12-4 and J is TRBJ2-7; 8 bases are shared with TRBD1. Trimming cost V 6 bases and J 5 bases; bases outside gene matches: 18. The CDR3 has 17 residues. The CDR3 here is CASSPNKGQGALDEQYF. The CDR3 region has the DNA TGTGCCAGCAGCCCCAACAAAGGGCAGGGGGCTTTGGACGAGCAGTACTTC.

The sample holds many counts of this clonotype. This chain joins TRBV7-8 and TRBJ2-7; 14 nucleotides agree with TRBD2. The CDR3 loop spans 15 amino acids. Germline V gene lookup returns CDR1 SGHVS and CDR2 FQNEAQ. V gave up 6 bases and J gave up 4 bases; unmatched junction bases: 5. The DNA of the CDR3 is TGTGCCAGCAGTGGCGGACTAGCGGGGGGATACGAGCAGTACTTC. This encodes CASSGGLAGGYEQYF.

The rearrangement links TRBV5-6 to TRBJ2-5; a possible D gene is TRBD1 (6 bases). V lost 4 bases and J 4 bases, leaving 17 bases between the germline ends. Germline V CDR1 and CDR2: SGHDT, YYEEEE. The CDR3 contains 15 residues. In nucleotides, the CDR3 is TGTGCCAGCAGCCAGACCGGACAGAGGAGAGAGACCCAGTACTTC. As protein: CASSQTGQRRETQYF.

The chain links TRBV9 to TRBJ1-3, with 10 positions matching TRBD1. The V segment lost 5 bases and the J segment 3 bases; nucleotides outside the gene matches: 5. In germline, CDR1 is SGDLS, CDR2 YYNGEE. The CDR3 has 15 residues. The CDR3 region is CASRSGQGYGNTIYF. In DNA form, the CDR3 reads TGTGCCAGCAGGTCGGGACAGGGGTATGGAAACACCATATATTTT.

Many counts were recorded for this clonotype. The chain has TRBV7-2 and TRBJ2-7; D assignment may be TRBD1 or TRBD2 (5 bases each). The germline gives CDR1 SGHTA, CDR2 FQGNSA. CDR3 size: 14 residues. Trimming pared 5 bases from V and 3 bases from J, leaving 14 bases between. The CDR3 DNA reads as TGTGCCAGCAGCGCAGCCCGGGGCCTCTACGAGCAGTACTTC. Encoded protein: CASSAARGLYEQYF.

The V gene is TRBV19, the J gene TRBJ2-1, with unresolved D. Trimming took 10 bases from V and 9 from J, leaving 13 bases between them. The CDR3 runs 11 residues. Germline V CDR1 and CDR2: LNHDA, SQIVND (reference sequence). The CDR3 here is CATQLRSEQFF. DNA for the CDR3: TGTGCCACTCAACTCAGGAGTGAGCAGTTCTTC.

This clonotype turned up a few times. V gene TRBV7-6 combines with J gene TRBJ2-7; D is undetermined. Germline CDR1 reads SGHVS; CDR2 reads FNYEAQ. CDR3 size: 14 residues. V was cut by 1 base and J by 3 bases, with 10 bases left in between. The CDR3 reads CASSLDGLFYEQYF. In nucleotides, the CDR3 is TGTGCCAGCAGCTTAGATGGTCTTTTCTACGAGCAGTACTTC. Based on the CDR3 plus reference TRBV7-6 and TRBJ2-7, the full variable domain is GAGVSQSPRYKVTKRGQDVALRCDPISGHVSLYWYRQALGQGPEFLTYFNYEAQQDKSGLPNDRFSAERPEGSISTLTIQRTEQRDSAMYRCASSLDGLFYEQYFGPGTRLTVT.

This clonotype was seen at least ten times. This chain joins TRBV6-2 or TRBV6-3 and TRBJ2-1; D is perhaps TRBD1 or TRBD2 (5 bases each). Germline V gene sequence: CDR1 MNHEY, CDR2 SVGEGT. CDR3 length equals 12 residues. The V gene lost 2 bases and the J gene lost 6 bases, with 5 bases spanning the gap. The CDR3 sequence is CASSYGGNEQFF. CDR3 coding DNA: TGTGCCAGCAGTTACGGGGGCAATGAGCAGTTCTTC.

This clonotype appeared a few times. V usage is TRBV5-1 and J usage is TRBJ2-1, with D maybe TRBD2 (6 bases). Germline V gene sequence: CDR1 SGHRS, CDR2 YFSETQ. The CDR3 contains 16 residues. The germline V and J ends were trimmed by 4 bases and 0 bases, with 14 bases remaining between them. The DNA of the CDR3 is TGCGCCAGCAGCAAGGGGACTTTGAGCTCCTACAATGAGCAGTTCTTC. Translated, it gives CASSKGTLSSYNEQFF.